The 30 T cell receptor beta chains listed next were all sequenced from one sample in a study of CD8 T cells in ankylosing spondylitis. TCRdb analysed the 5' RACE reads with MiXCR anew, one entry per CDR3 protein. The sample holds hundreds of thousands of distinct CDR3 sequences; about 10% are singletons and the top ten take under 25%. The sequencing sample was made of blood, either unsorted or a sorted T cell fraction (not recorded which). The receptors here all came from a male donor with ankylosing spondylitis or in good health (not recorded which).

This clonotype was seen repeatedly, ten times or more. This chain's CDR3 is CASSDTRDRWREQYF. CDR3 nucleotides: TGTGCCAGCAGTGATACCCGGGACAGGTGGCGCGAGCAGTACTTC. This chain links TRBV6-1 with TRBJ2-7, with TRBD1 matching 8 bases. With V trimmed by 3 bases and J by 6 bases, 10 bases remained unmatched. This CDR3 has 15 amino acids. Germline V gene data show CDR1 as MNHNS and CDR2 as SASEGT.

This clonotype was counted only a few times. The chain couples TRBV12-3 or TRBV12-4 to TRBJ1-4; D is unclear. The CDR3 extends over 13 amino acids. V was trimmed by 3 bases and J by 6 bases, leaving 8 bases between them. In nucleotides, the CDR3 is TGTGCCAGCAGTTTGTGGAGGGATGAAAAACTGTTTTTT. The encoded protein is CASSLWRDEKLFF.

This clonotype was recorded a few times. The gene calls are TRBV7-9 and TRBJ2-3; D tentatively fits TRBD1 or TRBD2 (5 bases each). CDR1 and CDR2 from the germline V gene are SEHNR and FQNEAQ (reference sequence). The V end lost 3 bases, the J end lost 1 base, and 14 bases lay between the germline ends. The CDR3 runs to 16 residues. The CDR3 is CASSFGIRDGTDTQYF. CDR3 bases: TGTGCCAGCAGCTTCGGGATTCGGGACGGCACAGATACGCAGTATTTT.

This clonotype has a count of ten or more. The gene calls are TRBV25-1 and TRBJ2-5; D is unclear. Germline assignment: CDR1 MGHDK and CDR2 SYGVNS. The ends were cut back, 2 bases at V and 2 bases at J, with 21 bases in the middle. The CDR3 extends over 18 amino acids. CDR3 coding DNA: TGTGCCAGCAGTGAAACCCCCGTCTTTCATTATGGACAAGAGACCCAGTACTTC. As protein: CASSETPVFHYGQETQYF.

This clonotype was seen at least ten times. This chain uses TRBV13 with TRBJ2-7; TRBD1 matches at 11 bases. This CDR3 is 16 amino acids long. The ends lost 0 bases at V and 7 bases at J; junction bases unmatched: 8. CDR1 and CDR2 (germline): PRHDT, FYEKMQ (reference sequence). CDR3 sequence: CASSLGRTGGAREQYF. For the CDR3, the DNA is TGTGCCAGCAGCTTAGGTCGGACAGGGGGCGCGAGGGAGCAGTACTTC. Drawing the rest from reference TRBV13 and TRBJ2-7, the complete variable domain is AAGVIQSPRHLIKEKRETATLKCYPIPRHDTVYWYQQGPGQDPQFLISFYEKMQSDKGSIPDRFSAQQFSDYHSELNMSSLELGDSALYFCASSLGRTGGAREQYFGPGTRLTVT.

The CDR3 loop reads CTFCLAVEAGHPMNTEAFF. DNA of the CDR3: TGTACCTTCTGTTTAGCGGTTGAGGCTGGCCATCCCATGAACACTGAAGCTTTCTTT. The chain is built from TRBV12-3 or TRBV12-4 and TRBJ1-1, with no clear D. The CDR3 is 19 residues long.

In its sample, this clonotype was seen many times. The gene calls are TRBV5-6 and TRBJ1-5, with 9 bases lining up with TRBD1. The junction had 6 bases not matched to a gene; V was cut back by 4 bases and J by 1 base. This CDR3 region has 16 residues. Germline-derived CDR1 and CDR2 are SGHDT and YYEEEE. The CDR3 nucleotides read TGTGCCAGCAGCCAGGGGACAGGGACCAGCAATCAGCCCCAGCATTTT. Its protein product is CASSQGTGTSNQPQHF.

There are many counts of this clonotype. The rearrangement uses TRBV12-3 or TRBV12-4 and TRBJ2-7; D unresolved. This CDR3 has 14 residues. V was pared by 6 bases and J by 1 base, with 13 bases between. The CDR3 nucleotides are TGTGCCAGCAGCTCGCAGGTGCTATCCTACGAGCAGTACTTC. Translating gives CASSSQVLSYEQYF.

The chain joins TRBV20-1 to TRBJ2-5; 12 bases agree with TRBD2. The ends lost 3 bases at V and 4 bases at J; junction bases unmatched: 6. This CDR3 contains 15 residues. The V gene's germline CDR1 is DFQATT and CDR2 SNEGSKA (reference sequence). This CDR3 is CSASASGGARETQYF. CDR3 nucleotides: TGCAGTGCTAGCGCTAGCGGGGGGGCGAGAGAGACCCAGTACTTC.

This clonotype was found a few times. This sequence joins TRBV20-1 and TRBJ1-2; weak D call: TRBD1 (6 bases). V was cut by 3 bases and J by 5 bases, with 10 bases left in between. CDR3 size: 12 residues. Per the germline V gene, CDR1 is DFQATT and CDR2 is SNEGSKA (reference sequence). CDR3 loop: CSASDRSYGYTF. CDR3 nucleotides: TGCAGTGCTAGCGACAGGAGTTATGGCTACACCTTC.

This clonotype was seen many times. The chain is built from TRBV5-6 and TRBJ2-3, with TRBD1 matching over 12 bases. Germline-derived CDR1 and CDR2 are SGHDT and YYEEEE. The CDR3 covers 15 residues. The V gene end was trimmed by 4 bases and the J gene end by 6 bases; junction bases not matched to a gene: 6. Written as DNA, the CDR3 is TGTGCCAGCAGCACCGGGACAGGGGGCTTGGATACGCAGTATTTT. Translation gives CASSTGTGGLDTQYF.

Only a few counts were recorded for this clonotype. This may be a read error: a much more frequent sequence differs by one nucleotide. The rearrangement uses TRBV5-5 and TRBJ1-2, with a possible D match to TRBD1 (6 bases). This CDR3 region has 15 residues. The germline CDR1 and CDR2 sequences are SGHKS and YYEKEE (reference sequence). In DNA, the CDR3 is TGTGCCAGCAGCTTAGTCTACCCAGGGGACTATGGCGACACCTTC. This gives the protein CASSLVYPGDYGDTF.

This clonotype came up many times. V is TRBV7-2 and J is TRBJ1-1; a weak D match, TRBD1 (5 bases). Germline V lookup: CDR1 SGHTA, CDR2 FQGNSA. This CDR3 has 13 residues. The CDR3 bases are TGTGCTGGGGGGACTGAGACTAACACTGAAGCTTTCTTT. This translates into CAGGTETNTEAFF. Looking up the rest from reference TRBV7-2 and TRBJ1-1 gives the full variable domain: GAGVSQSPSNKVTEKGKDVELRCDPISGHTALYWYRQSLGQGLEFLIYFQGNSAPDKSGLPSDRFSAERTGGSVSTLTIQRTQQEDSAVYLCAGGTETNTEAFFGQGTRLTVV.

This clonotype appeared many times. The V gene is TRBV27, the J gene TRBJ2-5; 8 bases are a match to TRBD1. Germline-derived CDR1 and CDR2 are MNHEY and SMNVEV (reference sequence). V was clipped by 5 bases and J by 3 bases; unmatched bases: 20. There are 19 residues in the CDR3. In nucleotides, the CDR3 is TGTGCCAGCAGTCCCATCCCCCCCCGGACAGGGCAGCGGGAAGAGACCCAGTACTTC. Translated, it gives CASSPIPPRTGQREETQYF.

CDR3 DNA sequence: TGCAGTGCAAGGGGCCCGAGGGACTACTCCTACGAGCAGTACTTC. Its protein is CSARGPRDYSYEQYF. The chain couples TRBV20-1 to TRBJ2-7, with 7 bases identical to TRBD2. Germline V lookup: CDR1 DFQATT, CDR2 SNEGSKA (reference sequence). This CDR3 has 15 amino acids. Trimming took 6 bases from V and 0 from J; bases not matched to a gene: 11.

This clonotype has only a few counts. V gene TRBV5-1 combines with J gene TRBJ2-2, with unresolved D. In germline, CDR1 is SGHRS, CDR2 YFSETQ. V lost 3 bases to trimming and J lost 6 bases, with 12 bases between them. The CDR3 sequence is 14 residues long. The CDR3 protein is CASSSDIGSGELFF. The CDR3, as DNA: TGCGCCAGCAGCTCAGACATTGGGTCCGGGGAGCTGTTTTTT. Drawing the rest from reference TRBV5-1 and TRBJ2-2, the complete variable domain is KAGVTQTPRYLIKTRGQQVTLSCSPISGHRSVSWYQQTPGQGLQFLFEYFSETQRNKGNFPGRFSGRQFSNSRSEMNVSTLELGDSALYLCASSSDIGSGELFFGEGSRLTVL.

Note on this clonotype: Possible read error: a much larger clone is one base away. V is TRBV20-1 and J is TRBJ1-1; no definite D call. The CDR3 is 12 amino acids. Germline CDR1 DFQATT, CDR2 SNEGSKA (reference sequence). The chain's CDR3 is CSARSSNTEAYF. The CDR3 DNA is TGCAGTGCTAGGAGCTCGAACACTGAAGCTTACTTT.

V gene TRBV5-5 combines with J gene TRBJ1-1; 7 nucleotides line up with TRBD1. Germline CDR1 reads SGHKS; CDR2 reads YYEKEE (reference sequence). CDR3 size: 15 residues. The V gene end was trimmed by 1 base and the J gene end by 6 bases; junction bases not matched to a gene: 9. This CDR3 is CASSLQGQSLSEAFF. The CDR3 nucleotides are TGTGCCAGCAGCTTGCAGGGACAGTCTCTCTCTGAAGCTTTCTTT.

This clonotype was counted a few times. V is TRBV27 and J is TRBJ2-1, with TRBD1 identical over 11 bases. Trimming cost V 5 bases and J 5 bases; bases outside gene matches: 2. In germline, CDR1 is MNHEY, CDR2 SMNVEV (reference sequence). The CDR3 spans 14 residues. The CDR3 DNA follows: TGTGCCAGCAGTGGACAGGGGGCGCACAATGAGCAGTTCTTC. Amino acids: CASSGQGAHNEQFF.

With respect to this clonotype: This may arise from a read error, as a much more abundant clone is one base away. The missing conserved phenylalanine or tryptophan at the end of this CDR3 makes a read error likely. The J gene is TRBJ2-4, the V gene TRBV6-5; D not certain. Germline lookup yields CDR1 MNHEY and CDR2 SVGAGI. The V end was cut by 2 bases, the J end by 8 bases, with 4 bases between. The CDR3 is 11 amino acids. The CDR3 is CASSYGDIQYY. The CDR3 region has the DNA TGTGCCAGCAGTTACGGTGACATTCAGTACTAC.

The sample holds a few counts of this clonotype. CDR3 nucleotides: TGCGCCAGCAGCTTGTTCTTCAGGGGGACAGGGCCTTTGAATGAGCAGTTCTTC. Translating gives CASSLFFRGTGPLNEQFF. The J gene is TRBJ2-1, the V gene TRBV5-1; 9 bases fit TRBD1. Trimming took 1 base from V and 7 from J; bases not matched to a gene: 15. Germline-derived CDR1 and CDR2 are SGHRS and YFSETQ. The CDR3 spans 18 residues.

This clonotype was counted ten times or more. The J gene is TRBJ2-2, the V gene TRBV5-1; tentatively, D is TRBD1 or TRBD2 (5 bases each). Looked up from germline, CDR1 is SGHRS and CDR2 is YFSETQ. The CDR3 spans 13 residues. With 4 bases removed from V and 4 bases from J, the gap between germline ends came to 8 bases. The CDR3 DNA follows: TGCGCCAGCAGCGGGGACGGCACCGGGGAGCTGTTTTTT. Translated: CASSGDGTGELFF.

This clonotype was recorded a few times. J is TRBJ2-3 and V is TRBV6-1; D possibly corresponds to TRBD1 (5 bases). V dropped 7 bases and J dropped 0 bases, with 11 bases sitting between them. The germline CDR1 and CDR2 sequences are MNHNS and SASEGT. This CDR3 is 14 amino acids long. The CDR3, as DNA: TGTGCCAGCAAGCAGGGCCCCAGCACAGATACGCAGTATTTT. The encoded protein is CASKQGPSTDTQYF.

The chain combines TRBV7-6 with TRBJ2-3, with D tentatively TRBD1 (6 bases). CDR1 is SGHVS and CDR2 is FNYEAQ in the germline V gene. The germline V and J ends were trimmed by 1 base and 4 bases, with 30 bases remaining between them. This CDR3 has 21 residues. The chain's CDR3 is CASSLGQAVGATTGKADTQYF. CDR3 in DNA: TGTGCCAGCAGCTTAGGACAGGCGGTTGGGGCTACTACAGGGAAGGCAGATACGCAGTATTTT.

This clonotype was counted only a few times. The rearrangement links TRBV28 to TRBJ1-5, with TRBD1 as a possible D gene (5 bases). This CDR3 is 14 amino acids long. The germline gives CDR1 MDHEN, CDR2 SYDVKM. V dropped 8 bases and J dropped 1 base, with 12 bases sitting between them. The CDR3 loop is CASCVRGSNQPQHF. As DNA, the CDR3 is TGTGCCAGCTGCGTGAGGGGAAGCAATCAGCCCCAGCATTTT.

The sample holds many counts of this clonotype. The gene calls are TRBV28 and TRBJ2-5; weak D call: TRBD1 (6 bases). CDR1 and CDR2 from the germline V gene are MDHEN and SYDVKM. The length of the CDR3 is 17 residues. Trimming removed 2 bases from V and 7 bases from J, with 23 bases in between. The CDR3 reads CASSLRGGRSGGWTQYF. CDR3 DNA sequence: TGTGCCAGCAGTTTAAGAGGGGGACGTTCTGGGGGCTGGACCCAGTACTTC.

This clonotype was seen at least ten times. This chain joins TRBV5-6 and TRBJ1-1; D is uncertain. Germline lookup yields CDR1 SGHDT and CDR2 YYEEEE. Trimming took 2 bases from V and 6 from J, leaving 5 bases between them. The CDR3 extends over 11 amino acids. CDR3 sequence reads: CASSFRAEAFF. The CDR3 DNA is TGTGCCAGCAGCTTCCGGGCTGAAGCTTTCTTT. Filled out from reference TRBV5-6 and TRBJ1-1, the complete variable domain reads DAGVTQSPTHLIKTRGQQVTLRCSPKSGHDTVSWYQQALGQGPQFIFQYYEEEERQRGNFPDRFSGHQFPNYSSELNVNALLLGDSALYLCASSFRAEAFFGQGTRLTVV.

This clonotype was observed at least ten times. The CDR3 spells CASSSKRGLAKNIQYF. The CDR3 nucleotides read TGTGCCAGCAGCTCAAAGCGGGGGCTAGCCAAAAACATTCAGTACTTC. The gene calls are TRBV7-2 and TRBJ2-4, with 8 bases that match TRBD2. Germline lookup yields CDR1 SGHTA and CDR2 FQGNSA. V shed 4 bases, J shed 0 bases, and the junction held 5 bases outside the gene matches. The length of the CDR3 is 16 residues.

The chain employs TRBV2 and TRBJ1-4; TRBD1 matches at 7 bases. V was clipped by 4 bases and J by 2 bases; unmatched bases: 10. Per germline, CDR1 SNHLY and CDR2 FYNNEI. CDR3 length: 17 amino acids. The CDR3: CASSADREGVTNEKLFF. As DNA, the CDR3 is TGTGCCAGCAGTGCCGACAGGGAAGGTGTGACTAATGAAAAACTGTTTTTT.

This clonotype has a count of ten or more. The J gene is TRBJ1-2, the V gene TRBV20-1; D uncertain. The ends were cut back, 0 bases at V and 5 bases at J, with 13 bases in the middle. CDR1 DFQATT and CDR2 SNEGSKA come from the germline V gene (reference sequence). CDR3 size: 14 residues. This CDR3 reads CSARDASTEYGYTF. The CDR3 region has the DNA TGCAGTGCTAGAGATGCCTCGACTGAATATGGCTACACCTTC.